This T cell receptor (beta chain) was retrieved from a study of T cell responses to AZD1222 COVID-19 vaccine. General study points: At baseline, just 6 or 7 AZD1222 recipients tested seropositive. Once two AZD1222 doses were given, Spike-specific TCR breadth and depth went up.

About this clone: Its target is unknown.

Assay: immunoSEQ multiplex PCR; the TCRdb copy retains only in-frame clones and omits some. The table includes approximately 120,000 clones, about nine tenths detected once. V was cut by 3 bases and J by 13 bases, with 16 bases left in between. The CDR3 is 13 amino acids. This TCR was recovered from an adult who received the AZD1222 COVID-19 vaccine. The chain is built from TRBV12-3 or TRBV12-4 and TRBJ2-1, with a weak D call TRBD1 (5 bases). This specimen consisted of peripheral blood, obtained 28 days after the second AZD1222 dose. The CDR3 loop reads CASSFGLGAGQFF. Written as DNA, the CDR3 is TGTGCCAGCAGTTTTGGTTTAGGGGCCGGTCAGTTCTTC.